The 14 T cell receptor beta chains in this list originate from one sample, sequenced in a study of PD-1 blockade in mismatch repair-deficient tumors. Assay used: immunoSEQ multiplex PCR; TCRdb lists only in-frame clones, some missing. This table has approximately 100,000 clones, about 79% appearing once. The sequenced sample was peripheral blood, obtained roughly 35 weeks after starting pembrolizumab. The receptors stem from an adult with mismatch repair-deficient cancer.

The chain carries TRBV6-6 and TRBJ1-5; TRBD1 might be the D (6 bases). In germline, CDR1 is MNHNY, CDR2 SVGAGI (reference sequence). There are 14 residues in the CDR3. Between the trimmed V and J ends, which lost 6 bases and 7 bases, there was a span of 16 bases. The DNA of the CDR3 is TGTGCCAGCAGCCGCACAGGGTCTGACCAGCCCCAGCATTTT. The encoded protein is CASSRTGSDQPQHF.

The chain employs TRBV7-8 and TRBJ2-5, with D uncertain. Trimming shortened V by 5 bases and J by 3 bases, and 4 bases separated the two germline ends. This CDR3 has 11 amino acids. In germline, CDR1 is SGHVS, CDR2 FQNEAQ. This CDR3 reads CASSIKETQYF. The CDR3 DNA sequence: TGTGCCAGCAGCATCAAAGAGACCCAGTACTTC.

This clone was recorded once. The chain links TRBV9 to TRBJ2-1; D unclear. V lost 0 bases and J 10 bases, leaving 17 bases between the germline ends. Germline CDR1 SGDLS, CDR2 YYNGEE. CDR3 length: 15 residues. DNA for the CDR3: TGTGCCAGCAGCGTAGTGTCAGGCGTTGGAAGGGAGCAGTTCTTC. Its protein product is CASSVVSGVGREQFF.

The J gene is TRBJ2-1, the V gene TRBV2; 13 nucleotides align to TRBD2. The junction had 4 bases not matched to a gene; V was cut back by 7 bases and J by 7 bases. Germline assignment: CDR1 SNHLY and CDR2 FYNNEI. The CDR3 length is 14 residues. The CDR3 coding sequence is TGTGCCAGCATGGGGACTAGCGGGATTAATGAGCAGTTCTTC. Translation gives CASMGTSGINEQFF.

V is TRBV7-9 and J is TRBJ2-5, with TRBD2 matching 8 bases. V lost 5 bases, J lost 5 bases, and 10 bases stayed unmatched. CDR1 is SEHNR and CDR2 is FQNEAQ in the germline V gene (reference sequence). There are 15 residues in the CDR3. CDR3 in amino acids: CASSAPGTSGETQYF. In nucleotides, the CDR3 is TGTGCCAGCAGCGCCCCCGGGACTAGTGGGGAGACCCAGTACTTC.

The chain employs TRBV5-6 and TRBJ2-5, with 8 positions matching TRBD1. CDR1 SGHDT and CDR2 YYEEEE come from the germline V gene. V shed 0 bases and J 10 bases; nucleotides not matched to a gene: 11. CDR3 size: 15 residues. CDR3 nucleotide sequence: TGTGCCAGCAGCTTGGAAGGACAGGGTTCTTTTTACCAGTACTTC. It yields the protein CASSLEGQGSFYQYF.

The rearrangement links TRBV6-5 to TRBJ1-4; TRBD1 matches 8 bases. CDR1 and CDR2 from the germline V gene are MNHEY and SVGAGI. CDR3 length equals 15 residues. The V segment lost 2 bases and the J segment 8 bases; nucleotides outside the gene matches: 7. In DNA, the CDR3 is TGTGCCAGCAGTTACCGGACAGGGAACGGCGAAAAACTGTTTTTT. This translates into CASSYRTGNGEKLFF.

V usage is TRBV7-9 and J usage is TRBJ2-5; D gene unclear. The end of the DNA aligns better with TRBJ2-7, so the J call may be wrong. The length of the CDR3 is 11 residues. Germline-derived CDR1 and CDR2 are SEHNR and FQNEAQ (reference sequence). The CDR3 nucleotides read TGTGCCAGCAGCTCCGAGCGCGAGCAGTACTTC. Translation: CASSSEREQYF.

The rearrangement links TRBV9 to TRBJ2-3, with TRBD2 matching over 8 bases. CDR1 SGDLS and CDR2 YYNGEE come from the germline V gene. Losses at the gene ends were 6 bases for V and 6 bases for J; bases not matched to a gene: 12. This CDR3 is 15 amino acids long. The CDR3 DNA reads as TGTGCCAGCACCCCCTACGGGAGGGCCGCGGATACGCAGTATTTT. This translates into CASTPYGRAADTQYF.

The chain recombines TRBV30 with TRBJ2-3; D not certain. The CDR3 is 12 residues long. The V end lost 2 bases, the J end lost 4 bases, and 7 bases lay between the germline ends. Germline V gene sequence: CDR1 GTSNPN, CDR2 SVGIG (reference sequence). CDR3 nucleotides: TGTGCCTGGAGTACAGCCGCAGATACGCAGTATTTT. Translated, it gives CAWSTAADTQYF.

V usage is TRBV7-9 and J usage is TRBJ2-1; D is uncertain. The V gene's germline CDR1 is SEHNR and CDR2 FQNEAQ (reference sequence). The length of the CDR3 is 13 residues. Trimming took off 3 bases at V and 5 bases at J, with 8 bases between the two ends. The CDR3 loop reads CASSFLSHNEQFF. CDR3 DNA sequence: TGTGCCAGCAGCTTTTTGAGCCACAATGAGCAGTTCTTC.

This chain links TRBV7-9 with TRBJ2-3; a possible D gene is TRBD2 (6 bases). V lost 5 bases and J lost 1, with 13 bases in between. From germline, CDR1 is SEHNR and CDR2 FQNEAQ (reference sequence). The CDR3 is 15 residues long. CDR3 nucleotides: TGTGCCAGCAGCCTCTTGGGGGGTGGCACAGATACGCAGTATTTT. Translating gives CASSLLGGGTDTQYF.

The genes are TRBV6-1 and TRBJ1-5; D gene ambiguous. Germline V gives CDR1 MNHNS, CDR2 SASEGT. Trimming took off 6 bases at V and 5 bases at J, with 11 bases between the two ends. The CDR3 is made up of 13 amino acids. The CDR3 loop reads CASSLEGYQPQHF. The CDR3 DNA is TGTGCCAGCAGCCTTGAGGGTTATCAGCCCCAGCATTTT.

The chain links TRBV13 to TRBJ1-6, with D hard to call. The CDR3 runs to 12 residues. Per the germline V gene, CDR1 is PRHDT and CDR2 is FYEKMQ (reference sequence). V shed 0 bases and J shed 11 bases, with 5 bases lying between them. The CDR3 sequence: CASSLGETPLHF. The DNA of the CDR3 is TGTGCCAGCAGCTTAGGAGAAACACCCCTCCACTTT.